These T cell receptor beta chains were read from a single sample in a study of blood T cell repertoires in COVID-19. Libraries were prepared by immunoSEQ multiplex PCR; TCRdb keeps only in-frame clonotypes and omits some of them. This table has about 210,000 clones, 86% appearing once. Sequenced input: PBMCs or T cells enriched from blood (not recorded which). The source of these receptors is a woman aged 40 to 49 in a cohort exposed to, infected with or recovered from COVID-19 (not recorded which). Each CDR3 is given with its conserved first and last residue. D genes are given only for firm matches. The size of a clone is reported for some rows only, either as once, few or many, or as a class for expanded clones.

>TRBJ2-7|TRBV29-1|13|.|TRBD2
TGCAGCGTTGGCGGTAGCGGGGGAGAAGAGCAGTACTTC
CSVGGSGGEEQYF
>TRBJ2-2|TRBV4-2|17|few|TRBD2
TGTGCCAGCAGCCAAGCCTGGACTAGCGGACCAACCGGGGAGCTGTTTTTT
CASSQAWTSGPTGELFF
>TRBJ1-2|TRBV5-1|15|.|TRBD1
TGCGCCAGCAGCTTAGAAAACAGGGGGGTCTATGGCTACACCTTC
CASSLENRGVYGYTF
>TRBJ2-1|TRBV6-2/TRBV6-3|16|once|.
TGTGCCAGCAGTTACGGTTCCAGCGGACTATACAATGAGCAGTTCTTC
CASSYGSSGLYNEQFF
>TRBJ2-7|TRBV3-1/TRBV3-2|14|.|.
TGTGCCAGCAGCCGCCGGGACTCGGGATACGAGCAGTACTTC
CASSRRDSGYEQYF
>TRBJ1-2|TRBV5-6|15|few|TRBD1
TGTGCCAGCACCAGAGAGACAGGGGCCTTCTATGGCTACACCTTC
CASTRETGAFYGYTF
>TRBJ1-1|TRBV24-1|14|.|TRBD1
TGTGCCACCAGTGATCCGCGAACAGGGGGTAAAGCTTTCTTT
CATSDPRTGGKAFF
>TRBJ2-7|TRBV29-1|12|once|TRBD1
TGCAGCACAACCGGGACAGGCTACGAGCAGTACTTC
CSTTGTGYEQYF
>TRBJ1-2|TRBV28|14|.|.
TGTGCCAGCAGTCCGTCGGGGGTTGTCTATGGCTACACCTTC
CASSPSGVVYGYTF
>TRBJ1-2|TRBV15|14|.|.
TGTGCCACCAGCAGAGATAGGACACCGGAAGGCTACACCTTC
CATSRDRTPEGYTF
>TRBJ2-7|TRBV4-1|12|few|.
TGCGCCAGCAGCCCCTACGGCTACGAGCAGTACTTC
CASSPYGYEQYF
>TRBJ1-2|TRBV11-2|15|.|.
TGTGCCAGCAGCTTAGAGGGAGGGAGCAACTATGGCTACACCTTC
CASSLEGGSNYGYTF
>TRBJ1-5|TRBV6-1|13|.|TRBD1
TGTGCCAGCAGTGACGACAGGGGTCAGCCCCAGCATTTT
CASSDDRGQPQHF
>TRBJ2-1|TRBV9|12|.|.
TGTGCCAGCAGCCCGGTAGACAATGAGCAGTTCTTC
CASSPVDNEQFF
>TRBJ1-1|TRBV11-2|16|few|.
TGTGCCAGCAGCTTAGCCACCTTCGGTGAGAACACTGAAGCTTTCTTT
CASSLATFGENTEAFF
>TRBJ2-3|TRBV7-2|16|.|TRBD2
TGTGCCAGCAGCTCCCCAACTAGCGGGAGCACAGATACGCAGTATTTT
CASSSPTSGSTDTQYF
>TRBJ1-4|TRBV5-5|14|few|.
TGTGCCAGCAGCCGGGAGGCAGGGGATGAAAAACTGTTTTTT
CASSREAGDEKLFF
>TRBJ2-7|TRBV5-1|15|.|TRBD1
TGCGCCAGCAGCCCCTCCGGGACAGGGGGCCTTGCGCAGTACTTC
CASSPSGTGGLAQYF
>TRBJ2-7|TRBV10-3|16|.|TRBD2
TGTGCCATCAGTGAGTCGGTTAGCGGGAACTCCTACGAGCAGTACTTC
CAISESVSGNSYEQYF
>TRBJ1-2|TRBV19|14|.|.
TGTGCCAGTAGTATACAGGGCTCAAACTATGGCTACACCTTC
CASSIQGSNYGYTF